A selection of T cell receptor beta chains follows, all from one sample in a study of control samples from healthy donors and cancer patients. Libraries were prepared by immunoSEQ multiplex PCR; TCRdb keeps only in-frame clonotypes and omits some of them. This table holds approximately 110,000 clones, 75% to 90% found once. The specimen was blood. The origin of the receptors is a woman aged 45-59 years in good health. Each CDR3 is given with its conserved first and last residue. The order of the fields is J gene, clone size, V gene, D gene, CDR3 protein. D genes are given only for firm matches. A row's size may be missing; if present it is once, few, many or a size class.

J: TRBJ2-3; size: NA; V: TRBV18; D: NA; CDR3: CASSPPGGGTDTQYF
J: TRBJ2-2; size: NA; V: TRBV5-1; D: NA; CDR3: CASSLGHRDTNTGELFF
J: TRBJ1-3; size: NA; V: TRBV29-1; D: NA; CDR3: CSVPGAGNTIYF
J: TRBJ2-2; size: once; V: TRBV3-1/TRBV3-2; D: NA; CDR3: CASSQVSVGGELFF
J: TRBJ2-7; size: NA; V: TRBV5-6; D: NA; CDR3: CASSSGTGEQYF
J: TRBJ2-6; size: NA; V: TRBV7-8; D: NA; CDR3: CASSPGQSGANVLTF
J: TRBJ1-1; size: NA; V: TRBV7-9; D: NA; CDR3: CASSDGQTVEAFF
J: TRBJ2-1; size: once; V: TRBV3-1/TRBV3-2; D: NA; CDR3: CASSVPGRADPYNEQFF
J: TRBJ1-1; size: NA; V: TRBV18; D: NA; CDR3: CASSLGSGSTTEAFF
J: TRBJ2-5; size: NA; V: TRBV19; D: NA; CDR3: CATRDGGQRAQYF
J: TRBJ1-5; size: few; V: TRBV28; D: TRBD1; CDR3: CASRSAGTGVNQPQHF
J: TRBJ2-5; size: NA; V: TRBV30; D: NA; CDR3: CAWSVGETQYF
J: TRBJ1-1; size: once; V: TRBV19; D: NA; CDR3: CASSPQSLGTEAFF
J: TRBJ1-2; size: NA; V: TRBV11-2; D: NA; CDR3: CASSFVQAPYGYTF
J: TRBJ2-5; size: NA; V: TRBV5-6; D: NA; CDR3: CASSPGPQETQYF
J: TRBJ2-5; size: NA; V: TRBV5-6; D: NA; CDR3: CASSYPRDILIQETQYF
J: TRBJ1-3; size: NA; V: TRBV30; D: NA; CDR3: CASYRVTGGNTIYF
J: TRBJ2-3; size: once; V: TRBV29-1; D: NA; CDR3: CSVDQTPTYF
J: TRBJ2-1; size: NA; V: TRBV5-1; D: TRBD2; CDR3: CASSLAGEYNEQFF
J: TRBJ1-1; size: NA; V: TRBV5-6; D: NA; CDR3: CASSDPGQDNTEAFF
J: TRBJ1-5; size: NA; V: TRBV10-3; D: TRBD1; CDR3: CAISDPPGGLNQPQHF
J: TRBJ1-2; size: NA; V: TRBV7-9; D: NA; CDR3: CASSLEGAGGYTF
J: TRBJ1-1; size: once; V: TRBV19; D: NA; CDR3: CASSIWGGTEAFF